This is a list of T cell receptor beta chains from one sample in a study of T cells after yellow fever vaccination. TCRdb analysed the 5' RACE reads with MiXCR anew, one entry per CDR3 protein. The repertoire holds hundreds of thousands of distinct CDR3 sequences, with roughly 17% as singletons. Sequences were derived from PBMCs, sampled 5 days after the first yellow fever vaccination. These receptors came from a man aged 18 to 35 who received the YFV17D yellow fever vaccine. CDR3s include the opening cysteine and the closing phenylalanine or tryptophan. The D gene is left open where the match is weak. Clone size appears in some rows only: once, few, many, or a class for an expanded clone.

J: TRBJ1-1; size: NA; D: NA; V: TRBV4-1; DNA: TGCGCCAGCAGCCAAGTAGGGACAAGGCGGTCTGAAGCTTTCTTT; CDR3: CASSQVGTRRSEAFF
J: TRBJ1-2; size: few; D: NA; V: TRBV30; DNA: TGTGCCTGGAGTGCCCTCGGGTACCGCGGCTACACCTTC; CDR3: CAWSALGYRGYTF
J: TRBJ2-1; size: NA; D: NA; V: TRBV20-1; DNA: TGCAGTGCTAACCGAGGGACCCCGTACAATGAGCAGTTCTTC; CDR3: CSANRGTPYNEQFF
J: TRBJ1-5; size: few; D: NA; V: TRBV6-4; DNA: TGTGCCAGCAGTGAGCAGAGCAATCAGCCCCAGCATTTT; CDR3: CASSEQSNQPQHF
J: TRBJ2-3; size: few; D: NA; V: TRBV3-1; DNA: TGTGCCAGCAGCCAACCCTACACTAGCACAGATACGCAGTATTTT; CDR3: CASSQPYTSTDTQYF
J: TRBJ2-1; size: few; D: TRBD1; V: TRBV5-1; DNA: TGCGCCAGCAGCGGAGGACAGGGGATCTCCTACAATGAGCAGTTCTTC; CDR3: CASSGGQGISYNEQFF
J: TRBJ1-1; size: NA; D: NA; V: TRBV2; DNA: TGTACCAGCAGTTTAGTCTTTAACACTGAAGCTTTCTTT; CDR3: CTSSLVFNTEAFF
J: TRBJ2-1; size: many; D: TRBD1; V: TRBV5-1; DNA: TGCGCCAGCAGCTTGCGGGACAGCCACAATGAGCAGTTCTTC; CDR3: CASSLRDSHNEQFF
J: TRBJ1-1; size: once; D: NA; V: TRBV11-3; DNA: TGTGCCATCACCTTTTACCCTCGGGACTATGAAGCTTTCTTT; CDR3: CAITFYPRDYEAFF
J: TRBJ2-1; size: NA; D: NA; V: TRBV7-2; DNA: TGTGCCAGCAGCTTTAAGGCAGGAGGACAATACAATGAGCAGTTCTTC; CDR3: CASSFKAGGQYNEQFF
J: TRBJ1-1; size: NA; D: NA; V: TRBV21-1; DNA: TGTGCCAGCAGCAAAGCTTATTCGGGACGCAGGAGTTCGGACACTGAAGCTTTCTTT; CDR3: CASSKAYSGRRSSDTEAFF
J: TRBJ2-5; size: many; D: NA; V: TRBV29-1; DNA: TGCAGCGTTGCCAAAAATATACAAGAGACCCAGTACTTC; CDR3: CSVAKNIQETQYF
J: TRBJ2-7; size: NA; D: TRBD1; V: TRBV11-2; DNA: TGTGCCAGCAGCTTACAGGGGGCTGCCTACGAGCAGTACTTC; CDR3: CASSLQGAAYEQYF
J: TRBJ1-1; size: many; D: NA; V: TRBV27; DNA: TGTGCCAGCAGTGGACCGGGACAAAGAGCTTTCTTT; CDR3: CASSGPGQRAFF
J: TRBJ2-5; size: few; D: NA; V: TRBV2; DNA: TGTGCCAGCAAGGGCAGGACCTACGTTGAAGGAGAGACCCAGTACTTC; CDR3: CASKGRTYVEGETQYF
J: TRBJ1-3; size: few; D: NA; V: TRBV7-2; DNA: TGTGCCAGCAGCCCCCGTTATGCCCACGGAAACACCATATATTTT; CDR3: CASSPRYAHGNTIYF
J: TRBJ2-2; size: NA; D: NA; V: TRBV3-1; DNA: TGTGCCAGCAGCCAAGCTCTGCACGGGGAGCTGTTTTTT; CDR3: CASSQALHGELFF
J: TRBJ2-7; size: few; D: NA; V: TRBV5-1; DNA: TGCGCCAGCAGCGTCCCGGGCCTCGAGCAGTACTTC; CDR3: CASSVPGLEQYF
J: TRBJ1-5; size: few; D: TRBD1; V: TRBV19; DNA: TGTGCCAGTAGTGACCGGGACAGGGGCCGCTATCAGCCCCAGCATTTT; CDR3: CASSDRDRGRYQPQHF
J: TRBJ2-1; size: NA; D: TRBD1; V: TRBV19; DNA: TGTGCCAGTAGTATTTTAGGACAGGGGGCCTACAATGAGCAGTTCTTC; CDR3: CASSILGQGAYNEQFF
J: TRBJ2-1; size: few; D: TRBD2; V: TRBV5-1; DNA: TGCGCCAGCAGCCGACTAGCGGGGGAGGAGCAGTTCTTC; CDR3: CASSRLAGEEQFF
J: TRBJ1-1; size: NA; D: NA; V: TRBV6-5; DNA: TGTGCCAGCAGTTACGGAATGGGCACTGAAGCTTTCTTT; CDR3: CASSYGMGTEAFF
J: TRBJ1-1; size: many; D: NA; V: TRBV7-2; DNA: TGTGCCAGCAGCTTAGGGCAGGTGAACACTGAAGCTTTCTTT; CDR3: CASSLGQVNTEAFF
J: TRBJ2-7; size: NA; D: TRBD1; V: TRBV6-5; DNA: TGTGCCAGCAGACAGGGGCACGAGCAGTACTTC; CDR3: CASRQGHEQYF
J: TRBJ2-6; size: NA; D: NA; V: TRBV7-6; DNA: TGTGCCAGCAGCAGACGACCCGAGACAGCCGCTCAAGGGGCCAACGTCCTGACTTTC; CDR3: CASSRRPETAAQGANVLTF
J: TRBJ1-2; size: NA; D: NA; V: TRBV2; DNA: TGTGCCAGCAGCCTTACACCCGCCTATGGCTACACCTTC; CDR3: CASSLTPAYGYTF
J: TRBJ1-1; size: NA; D: TRBD1; V: TRBV10-3; DNA: TGTGCCATCAGTGAAGACAGGGTGGCGGCTTTCTTT; CDR3: CAISEDRVAAFF